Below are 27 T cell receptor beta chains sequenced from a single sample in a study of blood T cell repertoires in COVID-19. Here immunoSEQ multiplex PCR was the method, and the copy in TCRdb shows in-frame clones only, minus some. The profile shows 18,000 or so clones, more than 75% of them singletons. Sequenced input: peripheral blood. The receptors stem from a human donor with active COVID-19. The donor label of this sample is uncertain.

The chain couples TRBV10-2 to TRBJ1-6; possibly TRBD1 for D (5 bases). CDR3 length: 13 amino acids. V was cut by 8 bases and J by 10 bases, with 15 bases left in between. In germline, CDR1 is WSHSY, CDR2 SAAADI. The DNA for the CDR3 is TGCGCCAGCCGCCGGGGGTGGGAATCACCCCTCCACTTT. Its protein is CASRRGWESPLHF.

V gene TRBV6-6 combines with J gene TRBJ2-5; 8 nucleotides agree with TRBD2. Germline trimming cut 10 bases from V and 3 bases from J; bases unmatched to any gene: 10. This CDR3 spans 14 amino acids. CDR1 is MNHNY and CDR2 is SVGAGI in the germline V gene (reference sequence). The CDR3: CATNAGGGKETQYF. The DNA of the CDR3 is TGTGCCACGAACGCCGGGGGGGGGAAAGAGACCCAGTACTTC.

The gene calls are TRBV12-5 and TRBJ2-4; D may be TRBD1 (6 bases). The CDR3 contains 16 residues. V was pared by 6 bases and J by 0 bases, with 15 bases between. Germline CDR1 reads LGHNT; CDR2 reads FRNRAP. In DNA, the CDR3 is TGTGCTAGTGGCCCGGACAGACGGATAGCCAAAAACATTCAGTACTTC. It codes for CASGPDRRIAKNIQYF.

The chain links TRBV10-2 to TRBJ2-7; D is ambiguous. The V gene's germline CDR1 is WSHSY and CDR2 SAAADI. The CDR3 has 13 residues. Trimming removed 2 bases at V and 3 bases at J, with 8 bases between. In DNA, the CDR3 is TGCGCCAGCAGTGAGGAGAGAATCTACGAGCAGTACTTC. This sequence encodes CASSEERIYEQYF.

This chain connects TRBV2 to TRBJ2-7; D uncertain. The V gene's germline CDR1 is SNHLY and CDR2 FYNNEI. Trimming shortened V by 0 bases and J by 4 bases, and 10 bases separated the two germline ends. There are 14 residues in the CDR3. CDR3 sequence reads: CASSEASDTYEQYF. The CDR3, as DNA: TGTGCCAGCAGTGAAGCTTCAGACACTTACGAGCAGTACTTC.

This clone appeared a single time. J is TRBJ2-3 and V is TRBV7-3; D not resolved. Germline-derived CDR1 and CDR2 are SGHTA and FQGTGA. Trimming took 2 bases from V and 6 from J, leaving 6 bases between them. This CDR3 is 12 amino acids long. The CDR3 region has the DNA TGTGCCAGCAGCTTAGTGGAGGATACGCAGTATTTT. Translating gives CASSLVEDTQYF.

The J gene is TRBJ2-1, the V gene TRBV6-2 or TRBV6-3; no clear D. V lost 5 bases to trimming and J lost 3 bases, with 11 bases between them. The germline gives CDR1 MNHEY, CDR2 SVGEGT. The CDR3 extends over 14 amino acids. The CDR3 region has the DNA TGTGCCAGCAGTCCGGGTAGTGGCTACAATGAGCAGTTCTTC. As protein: CASSPGSGYNEQFF.

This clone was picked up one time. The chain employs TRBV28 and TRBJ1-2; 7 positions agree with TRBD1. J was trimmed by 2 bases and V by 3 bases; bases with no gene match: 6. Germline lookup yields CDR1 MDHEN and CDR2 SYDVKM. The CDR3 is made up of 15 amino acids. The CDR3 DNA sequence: TGTGCCAGCAGTTTGTACAGGGGTTGGAACTATGGCTACACCTTC. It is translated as CASSLYRGWNYGYTF.

The CDR3 spells CASRALELKTQYF. The CDR3 coding sequence is TGTGCCAGCAGGGCGTTAGAACTAAAGACCCAGTACTTC. This chain connects TRBV6-5 to TRBJ2-5; no clear D. V was cut by 6 bases and J by 6 bases, with 14 bases left in between. The CDR3 loop spans 13 amino acids. Per the germline V gene, CDR1 is MNHEY and CDR2 is SVGAGI.

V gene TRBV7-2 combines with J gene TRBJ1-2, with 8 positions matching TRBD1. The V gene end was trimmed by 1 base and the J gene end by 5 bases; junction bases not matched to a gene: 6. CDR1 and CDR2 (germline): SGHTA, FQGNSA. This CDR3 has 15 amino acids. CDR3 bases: TGTGCCAGCAGCTTAGGGACAGGGAATTGGTATGGCTACACCTTC. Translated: CASSLGTGNWYGYTF.

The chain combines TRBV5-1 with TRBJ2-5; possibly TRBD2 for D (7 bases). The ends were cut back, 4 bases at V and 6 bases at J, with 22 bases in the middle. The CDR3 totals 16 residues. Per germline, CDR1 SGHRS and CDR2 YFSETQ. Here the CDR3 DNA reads TGCGCCAGCAGCCCGTGGGGGGGCGAGAAGGTAAAGACCCAGTACTTC. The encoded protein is CASSPWGGEKVKTQYF.

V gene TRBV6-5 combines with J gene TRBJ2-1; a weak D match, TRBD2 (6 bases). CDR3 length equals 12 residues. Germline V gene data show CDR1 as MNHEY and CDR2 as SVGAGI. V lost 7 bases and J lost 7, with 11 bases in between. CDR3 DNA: TGTGCCAGCATAGCGGCCGGTAATGAGCAGTTCTTC. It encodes CASIAAGNEQFF.

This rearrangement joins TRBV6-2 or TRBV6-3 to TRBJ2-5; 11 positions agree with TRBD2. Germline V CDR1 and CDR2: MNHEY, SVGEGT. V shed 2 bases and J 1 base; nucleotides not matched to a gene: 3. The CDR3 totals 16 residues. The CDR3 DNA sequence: TGTGCCAGCAGTTACGCACTAGCGGGAGTCCAAGAGACCCAGTACTTC. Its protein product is CASSYALAGVQETQYF.

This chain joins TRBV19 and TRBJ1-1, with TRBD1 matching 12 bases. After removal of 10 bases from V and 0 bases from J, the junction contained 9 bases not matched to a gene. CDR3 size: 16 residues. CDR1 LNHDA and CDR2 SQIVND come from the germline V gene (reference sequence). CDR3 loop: CATKLGTGGLNTEAFF. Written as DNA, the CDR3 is TGTGCCACTAAACTAGGGACAGGGGGCCTGAACACTGAAGCTTTCTTT.

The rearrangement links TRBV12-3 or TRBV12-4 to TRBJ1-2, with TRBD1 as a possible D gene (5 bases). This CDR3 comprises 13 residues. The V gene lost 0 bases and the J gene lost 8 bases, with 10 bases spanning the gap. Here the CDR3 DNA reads TGTGCCAGCAGTTTAGCCCAGGGTGCAGGCTACACCTTC. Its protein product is CASSLAQGAGYTF.

CDR3 sequence: CASSLITGTGRNEQFF. In DNA form, the CDR3 reads TGTGCCAGCTCACTAATTACCGGGACAGGGCGCAATGAGCAGTTCTTC. The chain employs TRBV18 and TRBJ2-1; 9 nucleotides line up with TRBD1. V gave up 4 bases and J gave up 6 bases; unmatched junction bases: 10. Germline V gene lookup returns CDR1 KGHSH and CDR2 LQKENI. The CDR3 is 16 amino acids.

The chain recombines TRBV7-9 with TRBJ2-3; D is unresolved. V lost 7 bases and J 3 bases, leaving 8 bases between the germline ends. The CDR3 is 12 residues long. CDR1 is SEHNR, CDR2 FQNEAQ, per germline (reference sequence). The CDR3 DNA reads TGTGCCAGCACCCCGGGTACAGATACGCAGTATTTT. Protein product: CASTPGTDTQYF.

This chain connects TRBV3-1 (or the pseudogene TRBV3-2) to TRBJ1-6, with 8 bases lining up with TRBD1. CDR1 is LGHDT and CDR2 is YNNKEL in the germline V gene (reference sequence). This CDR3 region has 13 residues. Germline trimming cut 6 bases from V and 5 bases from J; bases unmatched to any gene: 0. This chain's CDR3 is CASRQGDNSPLHF. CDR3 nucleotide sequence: TGTGCCAGCAGACAGGGGGATAATTCACCCCTCCACTTT.

CDR3 residues: CASSLGAVYSYEQYF. The CDR3 DNA follows: TGTGCCAGCAGCTTAGGAGCGGTTTACTCCTACGAGCAGTACTTC. V usage is TRBV7-2 and J usage is TRBJ2-7; a possible D gene is TRBD2 (5 bases). Trimming removed 1 base from V and 0 bases from J, with 10 bases in between. CDR3 length: 15 residues. The germline CDR1 and CDR2 sequences are SGHTA and FQGNSA.

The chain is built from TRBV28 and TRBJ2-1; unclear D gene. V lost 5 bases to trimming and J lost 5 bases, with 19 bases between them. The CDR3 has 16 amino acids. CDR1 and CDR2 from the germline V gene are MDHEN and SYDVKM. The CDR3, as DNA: TGTGCCAGCAGTATCCCATTCAAAATAAGAGACAATGAGCAGTTCTTC. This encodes CASSIPFKIRDNEQFF.

The CDR3 loop reads CASSILAEAQHF. CDR3 DNA: TGTGCCAGTAGTATACTGGCAGAAGCCCAGCATTTT. V and J are TRBV19 and TRBJ1-5; no firm D call. The length of the CDR3 is 12 residues. Germline V gives CDR1 LNHDA, CDR2 SQIVND (reference sequence). V shed 2 bases and J shed 11 bases, with 10 bases lying between them.

CDR3 DNA sequence: TGCGCCAGCAGAGGACCGGGACAGGGGGAAGGGGATACGCAGTATTTT. Its translation is CASRGPGQGEGDTQYF. The chain recombines TRBV4-1 with TRBJ2-3, with 11 bases fitting TRBD1. V shed 6 bases, J shed 6 bases, and the junction held 11 bases outside the gene matches. CDR1 MGHRA and CDR2 YSYEKL come from the germline V gene. The CDR3 consists of 16 residues.

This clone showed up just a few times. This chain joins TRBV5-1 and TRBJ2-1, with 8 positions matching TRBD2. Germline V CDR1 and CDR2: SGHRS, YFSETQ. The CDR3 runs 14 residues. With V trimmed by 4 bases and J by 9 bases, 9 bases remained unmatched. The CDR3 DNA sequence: TGCGCCAGCAGCCCCCCGGGAGGGGTTGGTGAGCAGTTCTTC. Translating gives CASSPPGGVGEQFF.

The CDR3 loop reads CASSLGLAGVGDTQYF. CDR3 sequence (DNA): TGTGCCAGCAGCTTAGGTCTAGCGGGAGTCGGGGATACGCAGTATTTT. The chain is built from TRBV7-9 and TRBJ2-3, with 10 bases aligning to TRBD2. This CDR3 is 16 amino acids long. V lost 1 base, J lost 6 bases, and 7 bases stayed unmatched. CDR1 is SEHNR, CDR2 FQNEAQ, per germline (reference sequence). The full variable domain, completed using reference TRBV7-9 and TRBJ2-3, is DTGVSQNPRHKITKRGQNVTFRCDPISEHNRLYWYRQTLGQGPEFLTYFQNEAQLEKSRLLSDRFSAERPKGSFSTLEIQRTEQGDSAMYLCASSLGLAGVGDTQYFGPGTRLTVL.

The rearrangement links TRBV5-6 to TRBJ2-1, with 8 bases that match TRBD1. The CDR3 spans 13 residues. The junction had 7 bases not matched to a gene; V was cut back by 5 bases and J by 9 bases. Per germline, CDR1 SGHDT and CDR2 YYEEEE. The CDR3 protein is CASRKDRGPEQFF. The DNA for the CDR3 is TGTGCCAGCAGAAAAGACAGGGGACCTGAGCAGTTCTTC.

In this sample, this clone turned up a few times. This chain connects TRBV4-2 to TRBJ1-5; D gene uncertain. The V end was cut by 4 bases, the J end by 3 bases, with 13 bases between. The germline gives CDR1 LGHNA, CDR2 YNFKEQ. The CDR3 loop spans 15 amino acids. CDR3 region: CASSLIEAVNQPQHF. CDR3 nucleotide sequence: TGTGCCAGCAGCCTTATCGAGGCGGTCAATCAGCCCCAGCATTTT.

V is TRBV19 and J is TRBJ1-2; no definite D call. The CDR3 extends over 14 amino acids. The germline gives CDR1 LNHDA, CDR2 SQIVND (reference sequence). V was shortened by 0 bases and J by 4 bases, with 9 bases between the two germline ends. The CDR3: CASSIDSGSYGYTF. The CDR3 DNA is TGTGCCAGTAGTATAGACTCAGGTTCCTATGGCTACACCTTC.